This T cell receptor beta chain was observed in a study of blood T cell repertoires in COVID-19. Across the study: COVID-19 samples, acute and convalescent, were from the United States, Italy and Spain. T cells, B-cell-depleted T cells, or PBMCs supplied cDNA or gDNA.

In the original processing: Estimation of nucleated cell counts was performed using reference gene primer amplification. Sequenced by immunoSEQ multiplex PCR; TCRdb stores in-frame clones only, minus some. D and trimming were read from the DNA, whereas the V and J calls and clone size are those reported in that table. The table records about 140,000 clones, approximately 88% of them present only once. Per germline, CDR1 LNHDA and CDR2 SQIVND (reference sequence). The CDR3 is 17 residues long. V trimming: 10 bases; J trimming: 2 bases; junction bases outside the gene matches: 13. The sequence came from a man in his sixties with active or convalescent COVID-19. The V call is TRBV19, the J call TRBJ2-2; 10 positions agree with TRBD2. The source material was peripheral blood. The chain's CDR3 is CATVDSGRALNTGELFF. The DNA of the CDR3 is TGTGCCACCGTGGACAGCGGGAGGGCCCTAAACACCGGGGAGCTGTTTTTT.